The rows below give T cell receptor beta chains drawn from one sample of a study of shared clonotypes between healthy human individuals. Clones were read by immunoSEQ multiplex PCR, and TCRdb kept only the in-frame ones, dropping some. The repertoire holds under 2,500,000 clones, with 95% as singletons. The sample was naive CD4+ T cells sorted from blood. The receptors originated from a man aged 18 to 29 in good health. The CDR3 runs from the conserved cysteine through the conserved F or W. D genes are given only for firm matches. Size values are once, few and many counts, or a class for expanded clones, and some rows have none.

d_call | j_call | clone_size | v_call | cdr3_aa | cdr3_nt
NA | TRBJ2-1 | NA | TRBV5-4 | CASSADGGPYNEQFF | TGTGCCAGCAGCGCGGACGGGGGCCCCTACAATGAGCAGTTCTTC
NA | TRBJ1-3 | NA | TRBV4-1 | CASSQGSTAGNTIYF | TGCGCCAGCAGCCAAGGGTCGACAGCTGGAAACACCATATATTTT
TRBD2 | TRBJ2-5 | NA | TRBV5-4 | CASSSSGLAETQYF | TGTGCCAGCAGCTCAAGCGGACTAGCGGAGACCCAGTACTTC
NA | TRBJ2-5 | NA | TRBV11-2 | CASSLSPQETQYF | TGTGCCAGCAGCTTGTCCCCTCAAGAGACCCAGTACTTC
NA | TRBJ2-7 | once | TRBV2 | CASSFRRAYEQYF | TGTGCCAGCAGTTTCCGCCGGGCGTACGAGCAGTACTTC
NA | TRBJ1-2 | NA | TRBV7-2 | CASSPGGLGGYTF | TGTGCCAGCAGCCCGGGGGGTCTCGGTGGCTACACCTTC
NA | TRBJ2-7 | NA | TRBV7-7 | CASSLAWQGGEQYF | TGTGCTAGCAGCTTAGCCTGGCAGGGCGGCGAGCAGTACTTC
TRBD1 | TRBJ1-5 | NA | TRBV7-9 | CASSLDIQGGSRPQHF | TGTGCCAGCAGCTTAGACATACAGGGGGGAAGTCGGCCCCAGCATTTT
TRBD2 | TRBJ2-2 | NA | TRBV4-1 | CASSHQGLAGSGELFF | TGCGCCAGCAGCCACCAGGGACTAGCGGGGTCCGGGGAGCTGTTTTTT
NA | TRBJ1-6 | few | TRBV10-3 | CAISESGQGGSPLHF | TGTGCCATCAGTGAGTCAGGGCAGGGAGGTTCACCCCTCCACTTT
NA | TRBJ1-1 | NA | TRBV28 | CAIIRQGNTEAFF | TGTGCCATCATTCGGCAGGGTAACACTGAAGCTTTCTTT
TRBD2 | TRBJ2-5 | NA | TRBV6-1 | CASRVGGTVTQYF | TGTGCCAGCAGGGTCGGGGGGACGGTGACCCAGTACTTC
NA | TRBJ2-7 | NA | TRBV7-8 | CASSLHQEGEQYF | TGTGCCAGCAGCTTACATCAGGAAGGAGAGCAGTACTTC
NA | TRBJ2-5 | NA | TRBV7-2 | CASSPTGTETQYF | TGTGCCAGCAGCCCTACAGGGACCGAGACCCAGTACTTC
TRBD1 | TRBJ1-5 | NA | TRBV5-8 | CASSWGTVVNQPQHF | TGTGCCAGCAGCTGGGGGACAGTCGTCAATCAGCCCCAGCATTTT
TRBD2 | TRBJ2-7 | once | TRBV28 | CASSLTSGGNPYEQYF | TGTGCCAGCAGTCTCACTAGCGGGGGGAACCCCTACGAGCAGTACTTC
NA | TRBJ2-7 | NA | TRBV30 | CAWSLPGEQYF | TGTGCCTGGAGTCTTCCCGGCGAGCAGTACTTC
TRBD2 | TRBJ2-7 | NA | TRBV15 | CATSPEGLAGVYEQYF | TGTGCCACCAGTCCAGAGGGGCTAGCGGGAGTCTACGAGCAGTACTTC
TRBD1 | TRBJ1-2 | once | TRBV5-6 | CASSGGQGAYGYTF | TGTGCCAGCAGCGGCGGACAGGGGGCTTATGGCTACACCTTC
NA | TRBJ2-2 | NA | TRBV6-5 | CASSYSQAVLTGELFF | TGTGCCAGCAGTTACTCCCAGGCAGTATTGACCGGGGAGCTGTTTTTT
NA | TRBJ2-3 | NA | TRBV9 | CASSVGGLSTDTQYF | TGTGCCAGCAGCGTAGGAGGGTTGAGCACAGATACGCAGTATTTT
NA | TRBJ2-7 | NA | TRBV5-5 | CASYQRVDSYEQYF | TGTGCCAGCTACCAGCGGGTCGATTCCTACGAGCAGTACTTC
TRBD2 | TRBJ2-7 | once | TRBV11-3 | CASSLGRWAGEPYEQYF | TGTGCCAGCAGCTTAGGACGGTGGGCGGGAGAGCCCTACGAGCAGTACTTC
TRBD2 | TRBJ2-5 | once | TRBV11-3 | CASSSQREGGTQYF | TGTGCCAGCAGCTCCCAGCGGGAGGGTGGGACCCAGTACTTC
NA | TRBJ2-5 | NA | TRBV18 | CASSPPGQGETQYF | TGTGCCAGCTCACCCCCGGGGCAGGGCGAGACCCAGTACTTC
NA | TRBJ2-5 | NA | TRBV30 | CAWSQAETQYF | TGTGCCTGGAGTCAAGCTGAGACCCAGTACTTC
NA | TRBJ2-5 | NA | TRBV7-9 | CASSSLKETQYF | TGTGCCAGCAGCTCCCTAAAAGAGACCCAGTACTTC
TRBD2 | TRBJ2-7 | NA | TRBV2 | CASTSTTSGSYEQYF | TGTGCCAGCACCTCCACCACTAGCGGCTCCTACGAGCAGTACTTC
TRBD1 | TRBJ1-6 | NA | TRBV18 | CASSATGSPFSPLHF | TGTGCCAGCTCAGCGACAGGGAGTCCTTTTTCACCCCTCCACTTT
NA | TRBJ2-7 | NA | TRBV7-8 | CASSLAHGYEQYF | TGTGCCAGCAGCTTAGCGCACGGCTACGAGCAGTACTTC
TRBD1 | TRBJ2-7 | once | TRBV10-3 | CAISEYRTGGEQYF | TGTGCCATCAGTGAGTATAGGACAGGGGGGGAGCAGTACTTC
TRBD2 | TRBJ2-3 | NA | TRBV6-4 | CASSAGTIRGDTQYF | TGTGCCAGCAGTGCCGGGACTATCCGTGGAGATACGCAGTATTTT
NA | TRBJ2-6 | once | TRBV19 | CASGRDSGANVLTF | TGTGCCAGTGGCCGGGACTCTGGGGCCAACGTCCTGACTTTC
NA | TRBJ2-3 | NA | TRBV6-6 | CASSGGTDTQYF | TGTGCCAGCAGTGGGGGCACAGATACGCAGTATTTT
NA | TRBJ2-1 | NA | TRBV7-2 | CASGGAGWKNEQFF | TGTGCCAGCGGAGGAGCGGGCTGGAAGAATGAGCAGTTCTTC
TRBD1 | TRBJ1-3 | NA | TRBV5-5 | CASSFGGQGSTNTIYF | TGTGCCAGCAGCTTTGGAGGACAGGGGAGTACGAACACCATATATTTT
NA | TRBJ2-7 | NA | TRBV18 | CASSPLGPSSYEQYF | TGTGCCAGCTCACCACTCGGGCCTAGCTCCTACGAGCAGTACTTC
TRBD2 | TRBJ2-3 | NA | TRBV7-2 | CASSYTSGSFPDTQYF | TGTGCCAGCAGCTATACTAGCGGGAGTTTCCCAGATACGCAGTATTTT
NA | TRBJ1-2 | NA | TRBV7-9 | CASSLEIPGTHYGYTF | TGTGCCAGCAGCTTAGAAATTCCCGGGACCCACTATGGCTACACCTTC
TRBD2 | TRBJ2-3 | NA | TRBV15 | CATSTTASGRNTQYF | TGTGCCACCAGCACCACGGCTAGCGGGCGCAATACGCAGTATTTT
TRBD2 | TRBJ2-5 | NA | TRBV7-2 | CASSPRGLAGGETQYF | TGTGCCAGCAGCCCCCGGGGACTAGCGGGAGGAGAGACCCAGTACTTC
NA | TRBJ2-3 | NA | TRBV7-6 | CASSLRAPGLGTDTQYF | TGTGCCAGCAGCTTAAGGGCACCGGGACTGGGCACAGATACGCAGTATTTT
NA | TRBJ2-7 | NA | TRBV7-9 | CASSPGQFYEQYF | TGTGCCAGCAGCCCAGGACAGTTCTACGAGCAGTACTTC